This record looks at one T cell receptor beta chain sequence and its context. Its cognate antigen has yet to be identified. The sample holds no much larger clone one base away, and base qualities are not on file. These data belong to a study of control samples from healthy donors and cancer patients (dated by TCRdb to about 2020). Libraries were prepared through the immunoSEQ multiplex PCR assay. Held by TCRdb, this immuneACCESS table contains in-frame sequences only and omits some clones. Under half of the omission traces to an unresolved V gene where checked; the cause of the rest is unknown. The sample table shows 98,000 or so clones, and 79% are seen once. The ten largest clones represent about 10% of the sample. Unmatched junction bases come to 9, with V trimmed by 1 base and J by 12 bases. Per the germline V gene, MNHEY is the CDR1 and SVGAGI is the CDR2. Spanning cysteine to phenylalanine, the CDR3 consists of 14 amino acids. Of the read, only the CDR3 DNA is kept; its 42 bases are in frame from base 1.

The TCR comes from a woman aged 25 to 39 in good health. The chain couples TRBV6-5 to TRBJ2-1; 7 central bases correspond to TRBD1. The sequenced sample consisted of blood. The sequenced DNA is TGTGCCAGCAGTTACTGGGACAGTCTCTATCCGCAGTTCTTC. Its amino acids are CASSYWDSLYPQFF.